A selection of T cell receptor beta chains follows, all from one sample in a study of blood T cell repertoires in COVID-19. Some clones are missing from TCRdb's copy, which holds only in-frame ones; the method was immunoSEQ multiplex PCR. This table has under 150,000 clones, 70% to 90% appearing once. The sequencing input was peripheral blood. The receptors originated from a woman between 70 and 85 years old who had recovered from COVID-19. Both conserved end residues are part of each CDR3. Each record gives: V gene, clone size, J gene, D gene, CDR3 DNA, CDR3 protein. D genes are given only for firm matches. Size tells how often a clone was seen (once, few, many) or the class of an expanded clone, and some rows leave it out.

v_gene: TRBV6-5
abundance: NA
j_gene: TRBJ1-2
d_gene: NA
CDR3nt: TGTGCCAGCAGGGGAGGGGGGGCCTTACCCTATGGCTACACCTTC
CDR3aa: CASRGGGALPYGYTF

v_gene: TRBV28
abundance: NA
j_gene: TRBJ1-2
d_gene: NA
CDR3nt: TGTGCCAGCAGTTTTCACAGAACGTTCCTTTATGGCTACACCTTC
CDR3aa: CASSFHRTFLYGYTF

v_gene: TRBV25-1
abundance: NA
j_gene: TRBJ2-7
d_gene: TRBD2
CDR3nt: TGTGCCAGCAGTGACCCTGCGGGGGGGACCTACGAGCAGTACTTC
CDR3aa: CASSDPAGGTYEQYF

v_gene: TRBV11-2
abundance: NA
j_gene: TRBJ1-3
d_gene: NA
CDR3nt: TGTGCCAGCAGCTATAGAGGCTCTGGAAACACCATATATTTT
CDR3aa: CASSYRGSGNTIYF

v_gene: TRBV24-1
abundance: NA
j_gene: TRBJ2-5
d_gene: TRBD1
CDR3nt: TGTGCCACCAGTGTACCGGGACAGGGTAGAGAGACCCAGTACTTC
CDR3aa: CATSVPGQGRETQYF

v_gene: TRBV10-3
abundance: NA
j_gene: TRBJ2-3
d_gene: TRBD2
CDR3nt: TGTGCCATCAGTGATCCTGGCGGGAGGGTAACAGATACGCAGTATTTT
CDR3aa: CAISDPGGRVTDTQYF

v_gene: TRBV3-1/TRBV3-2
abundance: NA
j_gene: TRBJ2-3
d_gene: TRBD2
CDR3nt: TGTGCCAGCACCCTAGCGGGGGGAAGCACAGATACGCAGTATTTT
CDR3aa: CASTLAGGSTDTQYF

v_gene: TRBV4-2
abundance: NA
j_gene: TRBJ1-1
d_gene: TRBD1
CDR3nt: TGTGCCAGCAGCCAAGATTTGAGGCGGGGGACAGGGTCGCCTGAAGCTTTCTTT
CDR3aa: CASSQDLRRGTGSPEAFF

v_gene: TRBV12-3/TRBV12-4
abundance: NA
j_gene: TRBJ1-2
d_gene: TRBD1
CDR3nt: TGTGCCAGCAGTCCGACAGGGGAGGGCTACACCTTC
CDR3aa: CASSPTGEGYTF

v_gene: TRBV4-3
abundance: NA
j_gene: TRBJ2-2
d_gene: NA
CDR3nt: TGCGCCAGCAGCCATATACTAACGAACACCGGGGAGCTGTTTTTT
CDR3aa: CASSHILTNTGELFF

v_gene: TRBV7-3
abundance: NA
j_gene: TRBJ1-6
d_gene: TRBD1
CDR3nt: TGTGCCAGCAGCTTATTAGGGGGCGGATCACCCCTCCACTTT
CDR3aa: CASSLLGGGSPLHF

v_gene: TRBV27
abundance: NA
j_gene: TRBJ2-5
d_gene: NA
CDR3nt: TGTGCCAGCAGTCGCCAAGAGACCCAGTACTTC
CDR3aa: CASSRQETQYF

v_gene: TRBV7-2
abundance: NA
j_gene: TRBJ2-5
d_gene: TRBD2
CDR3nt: TGTGCCAGCAGTCCCGGGACTAGCGGGGGGGCCAGGGAGACCCAGTACTTC
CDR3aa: CASSPGTSGGARETQYF

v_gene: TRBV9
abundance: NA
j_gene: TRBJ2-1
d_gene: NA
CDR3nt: TGTGCCAGCAGCCCAGGGGCCTCGCCGTTCTTC
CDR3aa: CASSPGASPFF

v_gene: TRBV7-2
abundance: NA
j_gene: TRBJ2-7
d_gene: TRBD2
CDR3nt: TGTGCCAGCATCCCAGCGGGAGGGTACCTCTACGAGCAGTACTTC
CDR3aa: CASIPAGGYLYEQYF

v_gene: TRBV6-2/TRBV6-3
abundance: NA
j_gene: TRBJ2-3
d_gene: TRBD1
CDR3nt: TGTGCCAGCAGTTGGGTCGGGACAGGGACCACAGATACGCAGTATTTT
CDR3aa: CASSWVGTGTTDTQYF

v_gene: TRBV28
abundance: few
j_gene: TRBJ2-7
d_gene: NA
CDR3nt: TGTGCCAGCACCTATCTACACCCGGCAGGCTACGAGCAGTACTTC
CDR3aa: CASTYLHPAGYEQYF

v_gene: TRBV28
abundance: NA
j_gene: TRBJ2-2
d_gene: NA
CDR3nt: TGTGCCAGCAGTTTTGTTTCTTCGGGACTCTACACCGGGGAGCTGTTTTTT
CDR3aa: CASSFVSSGLYTGELFF

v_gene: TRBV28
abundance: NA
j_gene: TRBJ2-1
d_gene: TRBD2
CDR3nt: TGTGCCAGCAGTCGCCGACTGGGTAGCGGGAGCGATGAGCAGTTCTTC
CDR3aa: CASSRRLGSGSDEQFF

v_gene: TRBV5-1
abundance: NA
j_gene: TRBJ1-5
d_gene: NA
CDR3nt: TGCGCCAGCAGCCGGTCCGGGAATCAGCCCCAGCATTTT
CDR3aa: CASSRSGNQPQHF

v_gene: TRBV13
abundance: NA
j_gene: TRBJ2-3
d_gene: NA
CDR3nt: TGTGCCAGCAGCTCGCTAAGCACAGATACGCAGTATTTT
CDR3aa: CASSSLSTDTQYF

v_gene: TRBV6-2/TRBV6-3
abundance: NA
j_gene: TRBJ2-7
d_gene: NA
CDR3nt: TGTGCCAGCAGTTACGTCAGGGCGTCCTACGAGCAGTACTTC
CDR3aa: CASSYVRASYEQYF

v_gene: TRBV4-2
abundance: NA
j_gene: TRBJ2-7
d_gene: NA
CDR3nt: TGTGCCAGCAGCCAAGGTGAGAGGATCTCCTACGAGCAGTACTTC
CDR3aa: CASSQGERISYEQYF

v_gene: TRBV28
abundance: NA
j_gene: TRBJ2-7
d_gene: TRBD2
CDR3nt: TGTGCCAGCAGTCAAGTTAGCGGGGGGGTTTACGAGCAGTACTTC
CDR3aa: CASSQVSGGVYEQYF

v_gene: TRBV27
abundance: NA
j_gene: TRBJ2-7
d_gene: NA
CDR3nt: TGTGCCAGCAGTTCTTGGGGAGCCGCCTACGAGCAGTACTTC
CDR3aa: CASSSWGAAYEQYF

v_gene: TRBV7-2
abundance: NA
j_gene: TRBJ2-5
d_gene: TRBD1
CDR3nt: TGTGCCAGCAGCTCCCTAGGGACAGAGGGAGAGACCCAGTACTTC
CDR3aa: CASSSLGTEGETQYF

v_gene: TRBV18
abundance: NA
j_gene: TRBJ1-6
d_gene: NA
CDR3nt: TGTGCCAGCTCACCCTCCGAGGTGGGGGGTTCACCCCTCCACTTT
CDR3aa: CASSPSEVGGSPLHF

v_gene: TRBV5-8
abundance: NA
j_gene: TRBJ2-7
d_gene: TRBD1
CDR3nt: TGTGCCAGCAGCCTCGGACAGGCGAAGCAGTACTTC
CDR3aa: CASSLGQAKQYF

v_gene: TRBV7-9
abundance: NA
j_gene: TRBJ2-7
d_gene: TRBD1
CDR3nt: TGTGCCAGCAGCACCCAAGTGGGACAGGGGCCCTACGAGCAGTACTTC
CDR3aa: CASSTQVGQGPYEQYF

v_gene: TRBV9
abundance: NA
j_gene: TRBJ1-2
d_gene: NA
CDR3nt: TGTGCCAGCAGCCTGAGGGGGGGCGCCCCGGGGGGCTACACCTTC
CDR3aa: CASSLRGGAPGGYTF

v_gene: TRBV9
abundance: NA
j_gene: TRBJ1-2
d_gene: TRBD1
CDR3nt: TGTGCCAGCAGCGCCGGGACAGAGTATGGCTACACCTTC
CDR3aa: CASSAGTEYGYTF

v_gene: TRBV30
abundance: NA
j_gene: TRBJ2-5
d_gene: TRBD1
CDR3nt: TGTGCCTGGACCCCGGGACAGGGGTTGGAGACCCAGTACTTC
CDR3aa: CAWTPGQGLETQYF

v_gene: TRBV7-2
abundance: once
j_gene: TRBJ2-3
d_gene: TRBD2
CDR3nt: TGTGCCAGCAGCCCAAACGGGGGGGGTGGAGATACGCAGTATTTT
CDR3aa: CASSPNGGGGDTQYF

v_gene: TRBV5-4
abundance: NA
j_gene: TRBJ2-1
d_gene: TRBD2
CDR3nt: TGTGCCAGCAGCTTGGCCACCACCCTAGCGGGGGGCTACAATGAGCAGTTCTTC
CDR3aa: CASSLATTLAGGYNEQFF

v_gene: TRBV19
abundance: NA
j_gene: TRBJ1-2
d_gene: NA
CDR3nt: TGTGCCAGTAGTATTAGGGGAGGCGGCTACACCTTC
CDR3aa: CASSIRGGGYTF

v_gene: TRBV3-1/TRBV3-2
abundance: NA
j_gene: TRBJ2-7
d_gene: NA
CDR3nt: TGTGCCAGCAGCCAACAGTACTCCTACGAGCAGTACTTC
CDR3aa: CASSQQYSYEQYF

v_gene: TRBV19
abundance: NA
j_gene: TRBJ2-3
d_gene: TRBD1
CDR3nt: TGTGCCAGTAGCAGGGGACAGGGGGGGAACACAGATACGCAGTATTTT
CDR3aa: CASSRGQGGNTDTQYF

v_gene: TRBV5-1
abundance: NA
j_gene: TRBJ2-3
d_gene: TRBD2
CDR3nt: TGCGCCAGCAGGGGAGGCCTAGCGGGGTCAGATACGCAGTATTTT
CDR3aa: CASRGGLAGSDTQYF

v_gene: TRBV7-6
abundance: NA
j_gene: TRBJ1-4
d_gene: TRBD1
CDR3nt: TGTGCCAGCAGCTTAACCAGGGGGCCTAATGAAAAACTGTTTTTT
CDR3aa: CASSLTRGPNEKLFF

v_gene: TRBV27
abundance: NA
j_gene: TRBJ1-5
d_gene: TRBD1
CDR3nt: TGTGCCAGCAGTTCCCACCGGACAGGGGCCTCCGTACGGCCCCAGCATTTT
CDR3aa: CASSSHRTGASVRPQHF

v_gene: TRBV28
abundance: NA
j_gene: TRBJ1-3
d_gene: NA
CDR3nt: TGTGCCAGCAAAACAGGGTACTGGAGTTCTGGAAACACCATATATTTT
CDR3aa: CASKTGYWSSGNTIYF

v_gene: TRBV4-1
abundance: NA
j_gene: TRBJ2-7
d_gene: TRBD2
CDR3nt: TGCGCCAGCAGCCCCGGACTAGCGGACTACGAGCAGTACTTC
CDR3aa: CASSPGLADYEQYF

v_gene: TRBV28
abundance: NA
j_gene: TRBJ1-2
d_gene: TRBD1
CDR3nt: TGTGCCAGCAGGTTGATCGGGACAGGCCTCTATGGCTACACCTTC
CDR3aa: CASRLIGTGLYGYTF

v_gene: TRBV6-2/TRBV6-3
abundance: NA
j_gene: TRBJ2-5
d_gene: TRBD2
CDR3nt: TGTGCCAGCAGTTATAAGTGGGGGGGATCAGAGACCCAGTACTTC
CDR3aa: CASSYKWGGSETQYF

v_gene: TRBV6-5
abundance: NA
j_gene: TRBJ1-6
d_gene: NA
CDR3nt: TGTGCCAGCAGGAGACAGGTCTATAATTCACCCCTCCACTTT
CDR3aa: CASRRQVYNSPLHF

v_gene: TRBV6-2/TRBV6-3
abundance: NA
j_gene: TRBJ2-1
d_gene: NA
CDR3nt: TGTGCCAGCAGTTTCCAACTAGTGGAATACAATGAGCAGTTCTTC
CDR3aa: CASSFQLVEYNEQFF

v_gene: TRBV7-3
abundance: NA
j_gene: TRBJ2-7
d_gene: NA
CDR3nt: TGTGCCAGCAACAAAAGGGACGGGACTTCCTGTACCTACGAGCAGTACTTC
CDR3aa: CASNKRDGTSCTYEQYF

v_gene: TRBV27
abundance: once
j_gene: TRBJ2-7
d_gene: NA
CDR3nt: TGTGCCAGCAGACACGACAGCTACGAGCAGTACTTC
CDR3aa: CASRHDSYEQYF

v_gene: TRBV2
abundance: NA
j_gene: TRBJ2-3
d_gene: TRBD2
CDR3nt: TGTGCCAGCAGGAGGGGGCGGGGGGGCCCCGCAGATACGCAGTATTTT
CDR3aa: CASRRGRGGPADTQYF

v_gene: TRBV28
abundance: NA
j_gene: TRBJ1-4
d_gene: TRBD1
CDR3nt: TGTGCCAGCAGCTTGACCCCGGGACAGTGGGAAAAACTGTTTTTT
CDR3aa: CASSLTPGQWEKLFF

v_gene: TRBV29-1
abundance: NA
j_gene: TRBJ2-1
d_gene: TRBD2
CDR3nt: TGCAGCGTTAAAAGCGGGGGCGACAATGAGCAGTTCTTC
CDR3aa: CSVKSGGDNEQFF

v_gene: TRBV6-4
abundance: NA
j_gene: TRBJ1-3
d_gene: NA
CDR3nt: TGTGCCAGCAGTACCACAGTCTCTGGAAACACCATATATTTT
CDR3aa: CASSTTVSGNTIYF

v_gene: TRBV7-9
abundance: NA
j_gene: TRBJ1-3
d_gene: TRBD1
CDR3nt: TGTGCCAGCAGGTTACAGGGGGCAAACACCATATATTTT
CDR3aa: CASRLQGANTIYF

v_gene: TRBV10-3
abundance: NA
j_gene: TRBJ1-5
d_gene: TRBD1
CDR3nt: TGTGCCAGCGGGCCCGGGACAGGGGGCCAGCCCCAGCATTTT
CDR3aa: CASGPGTGGQPQHF

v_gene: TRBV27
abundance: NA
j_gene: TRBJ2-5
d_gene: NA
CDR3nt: TGTGCCAGCAGTTTATCGGCGGGATGGGAGACCCAGTACTTC
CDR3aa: CASSLSAGWETQYF

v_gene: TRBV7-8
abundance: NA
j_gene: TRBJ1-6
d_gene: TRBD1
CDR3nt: TGTGCCAGCAGCTTCCGCCGCCAAGGGACAGGGGTCCGGAATTCACCCCTCCACTTT
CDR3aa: CASSFRRQGTGVRNSPLHF

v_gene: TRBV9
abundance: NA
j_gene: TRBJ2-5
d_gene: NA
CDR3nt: TGTGCCAGCAGCATCCCTGGAGGGGTGACCCAGTACTTC
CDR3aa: CASSIPGGVTQYF